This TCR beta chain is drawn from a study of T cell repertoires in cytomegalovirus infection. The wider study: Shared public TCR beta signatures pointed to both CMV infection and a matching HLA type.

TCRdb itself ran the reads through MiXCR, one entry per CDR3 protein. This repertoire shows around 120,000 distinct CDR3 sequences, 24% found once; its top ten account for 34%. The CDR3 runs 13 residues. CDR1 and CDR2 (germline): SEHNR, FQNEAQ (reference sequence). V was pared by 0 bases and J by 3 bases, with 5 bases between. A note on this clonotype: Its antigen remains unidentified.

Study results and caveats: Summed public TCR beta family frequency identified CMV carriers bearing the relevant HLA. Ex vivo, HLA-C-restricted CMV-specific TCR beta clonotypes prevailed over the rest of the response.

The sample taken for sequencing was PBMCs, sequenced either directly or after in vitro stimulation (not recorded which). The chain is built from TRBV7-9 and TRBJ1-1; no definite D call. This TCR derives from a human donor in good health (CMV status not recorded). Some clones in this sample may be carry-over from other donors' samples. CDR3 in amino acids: CASSLAYDTEAFF. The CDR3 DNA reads TGTGCCAGCAGCTTAGCATATGACACTGAAGCTTTCTTT.